The 18 T cell receptor beta chains reported below all come from one sample, sequenced in a study of CD8 T cells in Susac syndrome. cDNA came from about 0.46 to 1 ug RNA primed by random hexamers. TCRdb fed the immunoSEQ multiplex PCR reads into MiXCR, producing one record per CDR3 protein. Here the sample spans about 150,000 distinct CDR3 sequences, 85% to 95% being singletons. The sample was CD4+ T cells from PBMCs. All receptors come from a human donor with Susac syndrome.

This chain joins TRBV5-1 and TRBJ2-7; TRBD1 aligns across 10 bases. J gave up 0 bases and V 3 bases, and 3 bases lay outside the gene matches. The length of the CDR3 is 15 residues. Germline-derived CDR1 and CDR2 are SGHRS and YFSETQ. The CDR3 DNA reads TGCGCCAGCAGCTATGGGACAGGGGCCTCCTACGAGCAGTACTTC. This encodes CASSYGTGASYEQYF.

The chain links TRBV5-1 to TRBJ2-6; no clear D gene. The CDR3 length is 17 residues. V shed 0 bases and J shed 0 bases, with 10 bases lying between them. CDR1 is SGHRS and CDR2 is YFSETQ in the germline V gene. DNA for the CDR3: TGCGCCAGCAGCTTGGCTCAGAGCAACTCTGGGGCCAACGTCCTGACTTTC. Translating gives CASSLAQSNSGANVLTF.

The chain has TRBV2 and TRBJ1-2, with 9 bases aligning to TRBD1. Germline CDR1 reads SNHLY; CDR2 reads FYNNEI. The J segment lost 8 bases and the V segment lost 6 bases, leaving 10 bases of the junction unmatched. The CDR3 runs 14 residues. CDR3 coding DNA: TGTGCCAGCAGGCCGGGACAGGGCCCGGGCGGCTACACCTTC. Translating it yields CASRPGQGPGGYTF.

This clonotype was seen a single time. The J gene is TRBJ2-1, the V gene TRBV12-3 or TRBV12-4; TRBD2 might be the D (7 bases). This CDR3 region has 17 residues. With 2 bases removed from V and 4 bases from J, the gap between germline ends came to 18 bases. CDR3 sequence reads: CASSLNVGGGPYNEQFF. CDR3 bases: TGTGCCAGCAGTTTAAACGTGGGCGGGGGCCCGTACAATGAGCAGTTCTTC.

The rearrangement links TRBV29-1 to TRBJ2-7; weak D call: TRBD2 (6 bases). Germline V gene data show CDR1 as SQVTM and CDR2 as ANQGSEA. The CDR3 totals 15 residues. Trimming shortened V by 5 bases and J by 2 bases, and 19 bases separated the two germline ends. CDR3 sequence (DNA): TGCAGCGTTCGGAGGTTGCGGGACGCAACCTACGAGCAGTACTTC. It encodes CSVRRLRDATYEQYF.

CDR3 in amino acids: CASSLGTGGGPNEKLFF. The CDR3 DNA follows: TGTGCCAGCAGCTTAGGGACAGGGGGCGGACCTAATGAAAAACTGTTTTTT. This chain uses TRBV7-8 with TRBJ1-4; 11 bases fit TRBD1. The CDR3 spans 17 residues. V was clipped by 1 base and J by 3 bases; unmatched bases: 4. Germline V gene data show CDR1 as SGHVS and CDR2 as FQNEAQ.

This sequence joins TRBV29-1 and TRBJ1-2; possible D gene TRBD1, 5 bases. Deletions cut 3 bases from V and 7 bases from J, with 12 bases between. Per germline, CDR1 SQVTM and CDR2 ANQGSEA. The CDR3 extends over 12 amino acids. The CDR3 loop reads CSVEGQGTGYTF. The CDR3 DNA follows: TGCAGCGTTGAGGGTCAAGGGACTGGCTACACCTTC.

The chain uses TRBV15 and TRBJ2-1, with 8 bases lining up with TRBD2. Per germline, CDR1 LNHNV and CDR2 YYDKDF (reference sequence). The ends lost 6 bases at V and 3 bases at J; junction bases unmatched: 7. This CDR3 has 15 amino acids. The CDR3 loop is CATRGSGNIYNEQFF. The DNA for the CDR3 is TGTGCCACCAGGGGTAGCGGGAACATCTACAATGAGCAGTTCTTC.

J is TRBJ2-7 and V is TRBV6-5, with 12 bases fitting TRBD1. Germline CDR1 reads MNHEY; CDR2 reads SVGAGI. CDR3 length: 16 amino acids. V gave up 0 bases and J gave up 6 bases; unmatched junction bases: 6. CDR3 nucleotides: TGTGCCAGCAGTTACTCATTCACGGGACAGGGGGCCGAGCAGTACTTC. This codes for CASSYSFTGQGAEQYF.

The chain employs TRBV6-6 and TRBJ1-1, with D maybe TRBD1 (6 bases). This CDR3 region has 13 residues. Germline values: CDR1 MNHNY, CDR2 SVGAGI (reference sequence). The V end lost 8 bases, the J end lost 5 bases, and 15 bases lay between the germline ends. CDR3 nucleotide sequence: TGTGCCAGCTCAGGGGCGCCCGGAACTGAAGCTTTCTTT. This sequence encodes CASSGAPGTEAFF.

This chain uses TRBV18 with TRBJ2-5; 11 bases agree with TRBD2. V shed 3 bases and J 2 bases; nucleotides not matched to a gene: 5. Germline V gene sequence: CDR1 KGHSH, CDR2 LQKENI. This CDR3 region has 16 residues. Written as DNA, the CDR3 is TGTGCCAGCTCACCGCGGCTAGCGGGGGGTCAAGAGACCCAGTACTTC. This codes for CASSPRLAGGQETQYF.

The chain employs TRBV29-1 and TRBJ1-6; D not resolved. The ends were cut back, 4 bases at V and 7 bases at J, with 11 bases in the middle. The V gene's germline CDR1 is SQVTM and CDR2 ANQGSEA. The CDR3 covers 13 residues. CDR3 nucleotide sequence: TGCAGCGTTGCTCCGGACTACAATTCACCCCTCCACTTT. Translating gives CSVAPDYNSPLHF.

This chain uses TRBV20-1 with TRBJ2-5; tentative D call: TRBD2 (6 bases). This CDR3 is 13 amino acids long. V dropped 3 bases and J dropped 2 bases, with 10 bases sitting between them. Germline assignment: CDR1 DFQATT and CDR2 SNEGSKA (reference sequence). DNA for the CDR3: TGCAGTGCTAGTATACTAGCACAAGAGACCCAGTACTTC. This sequence encodes CSASILAQETQYF.

The chain combines TRBV5-4 with TRBJ2-1, with TRBD1 as a possible D gene (6 bases). Germline lookup yields CDR1 SGHNT and CDR2 YYREEE (reference sequence). The CDR3 has 13 residues. V was cut by 4 bases and J by 6 bases, with 11 bases left in between. The CDR3 bases are TGTGCCAGCAGCACCCCGGACAGCAATGAGCAGTTCTTC. It is translated as CASSTPDSNEQFF.

This clonotype showed up just once. The rearrangement links TRBV14 to TRBJ1-1; D is unclear. The CDR3 has 11 amino acids. Deletions cut 3 bases from V and 6 bases from J, with 5 bases between. CDR1 is SGHDN and CDR2 is FVKESK in the germline V gene. For the CDR3, the DNA is TGTGCCAGCAGCCACGAGGCTGAAGCTTTCTTT. Its translation: CASSHEAEAFF.

The chain uses TRBV4-1 and TRBJ1-3; D is unresolved. V was trimmed by 0 bases and J by 1 base, leaving 4 bases between them. The CDR3 contains 14 residues. Germline-derived CDR1 and CDR2 are MGHRA and YSYEKL. The CDR3: CASSQERSGNTIYF. The CDR3 DNA reads as TGCGCCAGCAGCCAAGAACGGTCTGGAAACACCATATATTTT.

The chain carries TRBV4-3 and TRBJ2-5; D may be TRBD1 (6 bases). The CDR3 is 16 residues long. CDR1 is LGHNA and CDR2 is YSLEER in the germline V gene. V was clipped by 0 bases and J by 5 bases, with 16 bases between them. This chain's CDR3 is CASSQDFVGASETQYF. The CDR3 bases are TGCGCCAGCAGCCAAGATTTTGTGGGGGCCTCGGAGACCCAGTACTTC.

This chain connects TRBV29-1 to TRBJ1-2; possible D gene TRBD1, 5 bases. V was pared by 5 bases and J by 4 bases, with 11 bases between. Germline CDR1 is SQVTM and CDR2 is ANQGSEA. This CDR3 region has 12 residues. The CDR3 coding sequence is TGCAGCGTTACGGGGCTGGGCTATGGCTACACCTTC. As protein: CSVTGLGYGYTF.